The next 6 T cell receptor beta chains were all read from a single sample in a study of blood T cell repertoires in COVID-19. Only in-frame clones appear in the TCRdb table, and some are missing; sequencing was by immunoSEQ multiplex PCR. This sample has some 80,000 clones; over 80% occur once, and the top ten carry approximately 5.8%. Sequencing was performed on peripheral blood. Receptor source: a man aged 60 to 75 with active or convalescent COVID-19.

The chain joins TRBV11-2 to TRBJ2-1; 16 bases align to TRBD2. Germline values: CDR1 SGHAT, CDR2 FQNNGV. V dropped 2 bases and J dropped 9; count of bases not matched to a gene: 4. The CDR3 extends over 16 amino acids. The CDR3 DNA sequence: TGTGCCAGCAGCTTAAGTGGGACTAGCGGGGGGGCTGAGCAGTTCTTC. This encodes CASSLSGTSGGAEQFF. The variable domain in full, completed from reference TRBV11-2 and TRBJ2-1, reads EAGVAQSPRYKIIEKRQSVAFWCNPISGHATLYWYQQILGQGPKLLIQFQNNGVVDDSQLPKDRFSAERLKGVDSTLKIQPAKLEDSAVYLCASSLSGTSGGAEQFFGPGTRLTVL.

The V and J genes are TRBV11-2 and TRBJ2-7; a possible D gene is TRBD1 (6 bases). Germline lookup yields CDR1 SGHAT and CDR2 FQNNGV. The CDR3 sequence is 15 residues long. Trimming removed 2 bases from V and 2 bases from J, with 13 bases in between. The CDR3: CASSLTDQGPYEQYF. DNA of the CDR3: TGTGCCAGCAGCTTAACCGATCAGGGGCCCTACGAGCAGTACTTC.

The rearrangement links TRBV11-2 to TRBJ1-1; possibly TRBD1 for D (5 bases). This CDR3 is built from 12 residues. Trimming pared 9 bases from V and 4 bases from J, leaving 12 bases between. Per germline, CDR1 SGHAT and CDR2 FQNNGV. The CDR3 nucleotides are TGTGCCAGTGTGGGGGGAAGCACTGAAGCTTTCTTT. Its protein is CASVGGSTEAFF.

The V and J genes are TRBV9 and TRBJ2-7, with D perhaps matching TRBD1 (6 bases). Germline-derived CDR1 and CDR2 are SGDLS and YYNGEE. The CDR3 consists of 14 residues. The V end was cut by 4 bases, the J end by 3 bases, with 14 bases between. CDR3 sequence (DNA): TGTGCCAGCAGCAGTGGGGGCAGGGGCTACGAGCAGTACTTC. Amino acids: CASSSGGRGYEQYF.

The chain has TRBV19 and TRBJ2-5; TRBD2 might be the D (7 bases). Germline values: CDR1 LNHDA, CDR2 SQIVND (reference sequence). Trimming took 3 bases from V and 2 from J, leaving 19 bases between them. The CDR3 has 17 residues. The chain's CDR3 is CASSIRGGSVTQETQYF. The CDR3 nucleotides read TGTGCCAGTAGTATTAGGGGGGGGAGCGTTACACAAGAGACCCAGTACTTC.

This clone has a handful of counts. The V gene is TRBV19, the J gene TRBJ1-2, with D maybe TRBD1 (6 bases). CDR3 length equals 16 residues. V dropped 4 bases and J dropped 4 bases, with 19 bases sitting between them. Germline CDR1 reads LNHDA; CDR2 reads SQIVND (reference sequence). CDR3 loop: CASSTLDSLLLYGYTF. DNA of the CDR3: TGTGCCAGTAGTACCCTGGACAGCCTCCTCCTCTATGGCTACACCTTC.